The clone carrying this T cell receptor (beta chain) has ten or more counts. The CDR3 regions of TCR beta were amplified from RNA transcripts. TCR CDR3 underwent first-round RT-PCR with the HTBI primer set. TCRdb itself ran the multiplex PCR reads through MiXCR, one entry per CDR3 protein. Of under 300,000 distinct CDR3 sequences in the sample, 20% to 25% are singletons; the top ten hold 20% to 30%. The V and J ends lost 5 bases and 7 bases respectively, with 18 bases between them. The length of the CDR3 is 14 residues. Per germline, CDR1 SQVTM and CDR2 ANQGSEA. Each diagnosis was grounded in clinical symptoms, serum thyroxine and TRAb, thyroid ultrasound, and orbital computed tomography. The data stem from a study of T cells in Graves' hyperthyroidism and ophthalmopathy.

The sequencing sample was made of blood. The chain joins TRBV29-1 to TRBJ1-5; TRBD1 might be the D (6 bases). The receptor's source is a middle-aged man with Graves' hyperthyroidism that later progressed to Graves' ophthalmopathy. CDR3 region: CSVSTTGSGQPQHF. CDR3 DNA: TGCAGCGTTTCAACGACAGGCTCGGGGCAGCCCCAGCATTTT.